Listed below are T cell receptor beta chains from one sample, sequenced in a study of identifying expanded T cells in peripheral blood. Sequenced by immunoSEQ multiplex PCR; TCRdb stores in-frame clones only, minus some. The sample has 100,000 to 150,000 clones; 84% are singletons. The sequenced material came from blood. The receptors shown here come from a person between 18 and 70 years old in good health. Both conserved end residues are part of each CDR3. D genes are given only for firm matches. Clone size is given for some rows only: seen once, a few or many times, or a class if the clone is expanded.

clone size,D gene,V gene,J gene,CDR3 DNA,CDR3 protein
-,-,TRBV11-2,TRBJ1-2,TGTGCCAGCAGCTCGGACAGAATCTATGGCTACACCTTC,CASSSDRIYGYTF
once,-,TRBV25-1,TRBJ2-7,TGTGCCAGCAGGTCAGCGGGCTCCTACGAGCAGTACTTC,CASRSAGSYEQYF
-,TRBD1,TRBV5-1,TRBJ1-6,TGCGCCAGCAGCGCTCTGGGACAGGGGAGTTCCTCACCCCTCCACTTT,CASSALGQGSSSPLHF
-,-,TRBV5-8,TRBJ1-2,TGTGCCAGCAGCAGTGGACGGGTTACCTATGGCTACACCTTC,CASSSGRVTYGYTF
-,-,TRBV6-1,TRBJ1-6,TGTGCCAGCAGTGTGTCAGACTCCTATAATTCACCCCTCCACTTT,CASSVSDSYNSPLHF
once,-,TRBV6-1,TRBJ2-7,TGTGCCAGTGCTCAAGGGCTGGGCTACGAGCAGTACTTC,CASAQGLGYEQYF
-,-,TRBV29-1,TRBJ1-2,TGCAGCGTCGAAAACCAGGGCCGCGTTGGCTACACCTTC,CSVENQGRVGYTF
-,-,TRBV2,TRBJ2-1,TGTGCCAGCAGGCCCGACTTCAATGAGCAGTTCTTC,CASRPDFNEQFF
-,-,TRBV7-9,TRBJ1-2,TGTGCCAGCAGCTTAGAAATCCCTAGCTATGGCTACACCTTC,CASSLEIPSYGYTF
-,-,TRBV2,TRBJ1-1,TGTGCCAGCAGTGAACTGGGGATCGCTGAAGCTTTCTTT,CASSELGIAEAFF
few,-,TRBV9,TRBJ2-7,TGTGCCAGCAGCGCGGGGGAGGGACAGGCTTCCTACGAGCAGTACTTC,CASSAGEGQASYEQYF
-,-,TRBV5-1,TRBJ2-7,TGCGCCAGCAGTCTGGGCTATAGAGCGGAGCAGTACTTC,CASSLGYRAEQYF